Presented here are 3 T cell receptor beta chains from one specimen sequenced in a study of cytomegalovirus exposure and HLA in healthy donors. 60 Vbeta and 13 Jbeta primers were used in PCR. The table came from immunoSEQ multiplex PCR; TCRdb's copy has only in-frame clones and leaves some out. The sample records about 160,000 clones, around 73% being singletons. The sequencing input was PBMCs. Every receptor here comes from a male donor in good health and CMV-seronegative.

The chain has TRBV9 and TRBJ2-1, with D unclear. Germline V CDR1 and CDR2: SGDLS, YYNGEE. The V gene lost 8 bases and the J gene lost 1 base, with 7 bases spanning the gap. The CDR3 is 12 amino acids. CDR3 loop: CASSLSYNEQFF. For the CDR3, the DNA is TGTGCCAGTTCCCTATCCTACAATGAGCAGTTCTTC.

V usage is TRBV30 and J usage is TRBJ2-1; TRBD1 might be the D (5 bases). CDR3 length equals 12 residues. The germline gives CDR1 GTSNPN, CDR2 SVGIG (reference sequence). The V end was cut by 2 bases, the J end by 9 bases, with 11 bases between. The CDR3 is CAWSLRQGEQFF. CDR3 nucleotide sequence: TGTGCCTGGAGTCTAAGGCAGGGTGAGCAGTTCTTC.

This clone has a handful of counts. The V and J genes are TRBV5-6 and TRBJ2-4, with D possibly matching TRBD1 (7 bases). In germline, CDR1 is SGHDT, CDR2 YYEEEE. The CDR3 totals 16 residues. Trimming shortened V by 3 bases and J by 9 bases, and 22 bases separated the two germline ends. For the CDR3, the DNA is TGTGCCAGCAGCTGGAGGGGCCGGGACAGAGGGATCATTCAGTACTTC. This translates into CASSWRGRDRGIIQYF.